The TCR beta chain described here comes from a study of blood T cell repertoires in COVID-19. The overall study: The cDNA or gDNA used as material had been derived from T cells, B-cell-depleted T cells, or PBMCs.

TCRdb's copy holds only in-frame clones and misses some; the assay was immunoSEQ multiplex PCR. The sample lists around 260,000 clones, roughly nine tenths occurring once. V shed 2 bases, J shed 8 bases, and the junction held 6 bases outside the gene matches. The CDR3 has 15 amino acids. Germline values: CDR1 KGHSH, CDR2 LQKENI. What was sequenced was peripheral blood. The chain has TRBV18 and TRBJ2-1, with TRBD2 matching 10 bases. The clonotype comes from a woman in her thirties or forties who had recovered from COVID-19. CDR3 in amino acids: CASSPLRTSGHEQFF. The CDR3 DNA reads TGTGCCAGCTCACCATTGCGGACTAGCGGCCATGAGCAGTTCTTC.